This TCR beta chain was documented in a study of shared clonotypes between healthy human individuals. Study-wide background: Aged between 18 and 49, the donors were a couple of women and a few men. Study-wide findings and caveats: What limited the represented genetic and exposure-history diversity was the small number of donors.

Assay used: immunoSEQ multiplex PCR; TCRdb lists only in-frame clones, some missing. The top ten hold around 15% of the sample, which has 100,000 or so clones, around half seen once. This clone has a handful of counts. Its antigen remains unidentified. Every donor was a Caucasian adult from Nashville, Tennessee. Germline CDR1 reads SGHRS; CDR2 reads YFSETQ. CDR3 length equals 15 residues. With 0 bases clipped from V and 6 bases from J, the junction kept 6 bases outside the gene matches. The sequence came from a woman in her forties in good health. Some clones in this sample may be carry-over from other donors' samples. The sequenced sample was PBMCs. This sequence joins TRBV5-1 and TRBJ1-5, with 7 bases fitting TRBD1. CDR3 protein: CASSLEGGRGQPQHF. As DNA, the CDR3 is TGCGCCAGCAGCTTGGAAGGGGGCCGGGGTCAGCCCCAGCATTTT.